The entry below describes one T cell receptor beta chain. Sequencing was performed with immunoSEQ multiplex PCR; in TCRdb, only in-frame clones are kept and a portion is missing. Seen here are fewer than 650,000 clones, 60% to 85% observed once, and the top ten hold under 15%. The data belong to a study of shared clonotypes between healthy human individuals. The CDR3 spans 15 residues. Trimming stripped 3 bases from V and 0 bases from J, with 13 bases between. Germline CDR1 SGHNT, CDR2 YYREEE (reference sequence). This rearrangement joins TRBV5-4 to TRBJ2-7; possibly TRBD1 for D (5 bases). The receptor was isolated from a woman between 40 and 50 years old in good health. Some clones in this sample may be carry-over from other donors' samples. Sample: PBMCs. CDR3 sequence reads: CASSSGTGLSYEQYF. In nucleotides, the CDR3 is TGTGCCAGCAGCTCAGGAACAGGCCTCTCCTACGAGCAGTACTTC.